This paragraph covers one TCR beta chain sequence. Its specificity is unknown. Sequenced by immunoSEQ multiplex PCR; TCRdb stores in-frame clones only, minus some. In the table there are about 29,000 clones, around 80% of which are singletons. The source of the sample is a study of a mutant IDH1 vaccine in newly diagnosed glioma. Study context: Vaccine dosing followed radiotherapy by 4-6 weeks, or accompanied temozolomide cycles. Study-wide findings and caveats: Altogether, 93.3% of patients exhibited vaccine-induced immune responses.

This CDR3 is built from 16 residues. V was shortened by 2 bases and J by 2 bases, with 17 bases between the two germline ends. The germline V gene encodes CDR1 SQVTM and CDR2 ANQGSEA. As for time point: week 23, last vaccination. The vaccine gave 300 ug of a 20-mer mutant IDH1 peptide subcutaneously per dose. This receptor was identified in a woman younger than 30 with glioma. The chain couples TRBV29-1 to TRBJ2-3; D is perhaps TRBD2 (6 bases). Here the sequenced sample was PBMCs, taken from a glioma patient whose treatment included an IDH1 peptide vaccine. CDR3 sequence (DNA): TGCAGCGTTGAACAACCGGTGGGGAGGTACACAGATACGCAGTATTTT. Translating it yields CSVEQPVGRYTDTQYF.